A selection of T cell receptor beta chains follows, all from one sample in a study of post-analysis software for immune sequencing data. TCRdb reanalysed the PCR reads using MiXCR and keeps one entry per CDR3 protein. The sample includes about 460,000 distinct CDR3 sequences, roughly 45% of them seen just once. The sample comprised blood. The origin of the receptors is a girl aged 10-17 years with multiple sclerosis. CDR3s include the opening cysteine and the closing phenylalanine or tryptophan. D genes are given only for firm matches. Clone size appears in some rows only: once, few, many, or a class for an expanded clone.

v_gene: TRBV29-1; d_gene: -; j_gene: TRBJ2-5; abundance: few; CDR3nt: TGCAGCGTTGGGTCTGCGCGGGTCCAAGAGACCCAGTACTTC; CDR3aa: CSVGSARVQETQYF
v_gene: TRBV20-1; d_gene: TRBD1; j_gene: TRBJ1-5; abundance: -; CDR3nt: TGCAGTGCTAACAACGCCGGGACAGGGTTTCAGCCCCAGCATTTT; CDR3aa: CSANNAGTGFQPQHF
v_gene: TRBV7-2; d_gene: -; j_gene: TRBJ2-3; abundance: -; CDR3nt: TGTGCCAGCACCTCCCAGGGTACGCAGTATTTT; CDR3aa: CASTSQGTQYF
v_gene: TRBV12-3/TRBV12-4; d_gene: TRBD2; j_gene: TRBJ2-3; abundance: -; CDR3nt: TGTGCCAGCAGTTGGGGGACTAGCGGGAGCCCCACAGATACGCAGTATTTT; CDR3aa: CASSWGTSGSPTDTQYF
v_gene: TRBV15; d_gene: TRBD2; j_gene: TRBJ2-7; abundance: -; CDR3nt: TGTGCCACCAGCAGAGACGAATCTTGGGGACTAGCGGGAGGGTACGTGCAGTACTTC; CDR3aa: CATSRDESWGLAGGYVQYF
v_gene: TRBV20-1; d_gene: TRBD1; j_gene: TRBJ2-1; abundance: few; CDR3nt: TGCAGTGCAAACAGGGGCAGCTCCTACAATGAGCAGTTCTTC; CDR3aa: CSANRGSSYNEQFF
v_gene: TRBV20-1; d_gene: TRBD2; j_gene: TRBJ2-1; abundance: -; CDR3nt: TGCAGTGCTAGAGCCGCTAGCGGAACCCCCAAACAATATGAGCAGTTCTTC; CDR3aa: CSARAASGTPKQYEQFF
v_gene: TRBV4-2; d_gene: -; j_gene: TRBJ2-5; abundance: -; CDR3nt: TGTGCCAGCAGCCAAATCCAGTACCAAGAGACCCAGTACTTC; CDR3aa: CASSQIQYQETQYF
v_gene: TRBV12-3/TRBV12-4; d_gene: TRBD2; j_gene: TRBJ2-7; abundance: -; CDR3nt: TGTGCCAGCGGCCGGACTAGGACGTACGAGCAGTACTTC; CDR3aa: CASGRTRTYEQYF
v_gene: TRBV29-1; d_gene: TRBD2; j_gene: TRBJ2-1; abundance: few; CDR3nt: TGCAGCGTGATGGGACTAGCGGGAGCGTACAATGAGCAGTTCTTC; CDR3aa: CSVMGLAGAYNEQFF
v_gene: TRBV7-2; d_gene: -; j_gene: TRBJ1-2; abundance: -; CDR3nt: TGTGCCAGCAGCTTAGGGTCAGGGGATGGAGGCTACACCTTC; CDR3aa: CASSLGSGDGGYTF
v_gene: TRBV6-6; d_gene: -; j_gene: TRBJ2-7; abundance: few; CDR3nt: TGTGCCAGCAGTTCCGCGGGCTCCTCCTACGAGCAGTACTTC; CDR3aa: CASSSAGSSYEQYF
v_gene: TRBV5-6; d_gene: -; j_gene: TRBJ2-7; abundance: -; CDR3nt: TGTGCCAGCAGCCCTCCCGTCGGGGCGTTAGGTTTCCACGAGCAGTACTTC; CDR3aa: CASSPPVGALGFHEQYF
v_gene: TRBV5-1; d_gene: -; j_gene: TRBJ2-7; abundance: -; CDR3nt: TGCGCCAGCAGCTTGGAGTCTGTGAGCTCCTACAATGAGCAGTACTTC; CDR3aa: CASSLESVSSYNEQYF
v_gene: TRBV3-1; d_gene: TRBD1; j_gene: TRBJ1-2; abundance: -; CDR3nt: TGTGCCAGCAGCCCCGTACCGGGACAGGGGCCATTTAACTATGGCTACACCTTC; CDR3aa: CASSPVPGQGPFNYGYTF
v_gene: TRBV4-1; d_gene: TRBD2; j_gene: TRBJ2-3; abundance: -; CDR3nt: TGCGCCAGCAGCCAAGACTGGGGAGCGGGAGGTCAAGATACGCAGTATTTT; CDR3aa: CASSQDWGAGGQDTQYF
v_gene: TRBV20-1; d_gene: TRBD1; j_gene: TRBJ2-7; abundance: few; CDR3nt: TGCAGTGCTAAGACCGGGACAGGGTTCTACGAGCAGTACTTC; CDR3aa: CSAKTGTGFYEQYF
v_gene: TRBV27; d_gene: TRBD1; j_gene: TRBJ2-3; abundance: few; CDR3nt: TGTGCCAGCAGTTTTGCGGACAGGGGCACAGATACGCAGTATTTT; CDR3aa: CASSFADRGTDTQYF
v_gene: TRBV7-2; d_gene: -; j_gene: TRBJ2-3; abundance: few; CDR3nt: TGTGCCAGCAGCTCCCAAACAGATACGCAGTATTTT; CDR3aa: CASSSQTDTQYF
v_gene: TRBV20-1; d_gene: TRBD1; j_gene: TRBJ2-1; abundance: once; CDR3nt: TGCAGTGCTGCAGGGGGAAGGCCCTACAATGAGCAGTTCTTC; CDR3aa: CSAAGGRPYNEQFF
v_gene: TRBV7-6; d_gene: TRBD1; j_gene: TRBJ2-1; abundance: -; CDR3nt: TGTGCCAGCAGACAAGACAGGGGGGCCTACAATGAGCAGTTCTTC; CDR3aa: CASRQDRGAYNEQFF
v_gene: TRBV20-1; d_gene: -; j_gene: TRBJ2-7; abundance: -; CDR3nt: TGCAGTGCTAGTAGGGAGGCCCGTACCTACGAGCAGTACTTC; CDR3aa: CSASREARTYEQYF
v_gene: TRBV20-1; d_gene: TRBD2; j_gene: TRBJ2-7; abundance: -; CDR3nt: TGCAGTGCTAGAGTGGGGACTACTTACTACGAGCAGTATTTC; CDR3aa: CSARVGTTYYEQYF
v_gene: TRBV6-5; d_gene: TRBD1; j_gene: TRBJ1-6; abundance: -; CDR3nt: TGTGCCAGCAGGGGACAGGGTGGGAGCAATTCACCCCTCCACTTT; CDR3aa: CASRGQGGSNSPLHF
v_gene: TRBV29-1; d_gene: -; j_gene: TRBJ1-2; abundance: -; CDR3nt: TGCAGCGTTGAAGGCGGGTTATTAAGAGGGAACTATGGCTACACCTTC; CDR3aa: CSVEGGLLRGNYGYTF
v_gene: TRBV6-5; d_gene: -; j_gene: TRBJ2-7; abundance: -; CDR3nt: TGTGCCAGTAGTTACGGGCGGCTCTCCTACGAGCAGTACTTC; CDR3aa: CASSYGRLSYEQYF
v_gene: TRBV12-3/TRBV12-4; d_gene: TRBD2; j_gene: TRBJ2-3; abundance: -; CDR3nt: TGTGCCAGCAGTTTATCTGGCGGGAGAGCGGATACGCAGTATTTT; CDR3aa: CASSLSGGRADTQYF
v_gene: TRBV4-2; d_gene: TRBD2; j_gene: TRBJ2-7; abundance: -; CDR3nt: TGTGCCAGCAGCCAAGAATCTCTAGCGGGAGGCCCTCACTACGAGCAGTACTTC; CDR3aa: CASSQESLAGGPHYEQYF
v_gene: TRBV9; d_gene: TRBD2; j_gene: TRBJ2-1; abundance: few; CDR3nt: TGTGCCAGCAGCGTAAACGGGAGGGGAGGTGAGCAGTTCTTC; CDR3aa: CASSVNGRGGEQFF
v_gene: TRBV5-1; d_gene: TRBD2; j_gene: TRBJ2-7; abundance: -; CDR3nt: TGCGCCAGTAGGGGGGCTAGCGGGAGGTCTAATAGCGACGAGCAGTACTTC; CDR3aa: CASRGASGRSNSDEQYF
v_gene: TRBV10-3; d_gene: TRBD1; j_gene: TRBJ2-7; abundance: few; CDR3nt: TGTGCCATCAGGCCCCGGCTGGAGGGACAGGGGATTTACGAGCAGTACTTC; CDR3aa: CAIRPRLEGQGIYEQYF
v_gene: TRBV20-1; d_gene: -; j_gene: TRBJ2-5; abundance: -; CDR3nt: TGCAGTGCTAGACCCCCGGGGCGGTTCCAAGAGACCCAGTACTTC; CDR3aa: CSARPPGRFQETQYF
v_gene: TRBV29-1; d_gene: TRBD2; j_gene: TRBJ2-1; abundance: few; CDR3nt: TGCAGCGTTGCCGGGAGGGCCTACAATGAGCAGTTCTTC; CDR3aa: CSVAGRAYNEQFF
v_gene: TRBV7-3; d_gene: TRBD2; j_gene: TRBJ2-7; abundance: few; CDR3nt: TGTGCCAGCAGCTCGACCGGGACTAGCGGGAGCGAGCAGTACTTC; CDR3aa: CASSSTGTSGSEQYF
v_gene: TRBV29-1; d_gene: TRBD2; j_gene: TRBJ2-1; abundance: few; CDR3nt: TGCAGCGCCCCGCGGCGGACTAGCGGGAGTAATGAGCAGTTCTTC; CDR3aa: CSAPRRTSGSNEQFF
v_gene: TRBV28; d_gene: -; j_gene: TRBJ1-5; abundance: few; CDR3nt: TGTGCCAGCAGCACTCTCCCCTCAGGGAATCAGCCCCAGCATTTT; CDR3aa: CASSTLPSGNQPQHF
v_gene: TRBV10-3; d_gene: -; j_gene: TRBJ2-7; abundance: -; CDR3nt: TGTGCCATCAGTGAGCAGGGGCGAACGAACTACGAGCAGTACTTC; CDR3aa: CAISEQGRTNYEQYF
v_gene: TRBV24-1; d_gene: -; j_gene: TRBJ1-5; abundance: -; CDR3nt: TGTGCCACCAGTAGTCGGAGCAATCAGCCCCAGCATTTT; CDR3aa: CATSSRSNQPQHF